This note documents a single T cell receptor (beta chain) sequence. Method: immunoSEQ multiplex PCR; TCRdb's copy keeps in-frame clones and lacks some. The sample holds 95,000 to 100,000 clones, around 80% seen once. The sample is drawn from a study of control samples from healthy donors and cancer patients. With 5 bases removed from V and 1 base from J, the gap between germline ends came to 8 bases. The germline CDR1 and CDR2 sequences are MNHEY and SMNVEV (reference sequence). The CDR3 covers 13 residues. The sample comprised blood. The rearrangement links TRBV27 to TRBJ1-1, with no clear D. The receptor comes from a man between 60 and 75 years old in good health. Written as DNA, the CDR3 is TGTGCCAGCAGTCTAAATTGGAACACTGAAGCTTTCTTT. Protein sequence: CASSLNWNTEAFF.